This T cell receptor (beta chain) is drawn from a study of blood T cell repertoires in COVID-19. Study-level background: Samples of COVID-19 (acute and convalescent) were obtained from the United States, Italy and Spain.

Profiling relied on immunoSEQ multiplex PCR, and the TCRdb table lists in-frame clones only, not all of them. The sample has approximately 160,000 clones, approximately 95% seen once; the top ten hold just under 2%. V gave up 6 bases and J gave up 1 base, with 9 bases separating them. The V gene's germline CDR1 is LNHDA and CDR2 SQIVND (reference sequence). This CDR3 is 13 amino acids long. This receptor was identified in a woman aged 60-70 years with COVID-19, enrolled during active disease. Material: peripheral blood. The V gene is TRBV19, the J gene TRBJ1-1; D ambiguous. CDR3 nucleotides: TGTGCCAGTAGCCAAACTGGGAACACTGAAGCTTTCTTT. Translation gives CASSQTGNTEAFF.